This entry describes one T cell receptor (beta chain). This sample is part of a study of cytomegalovirus exposure and HLA in healthy donors. Primers for the PCR totalled 60 Vbeta and 13 Jbeta. Here immunoSEQ multiplex PCR was the method, and the copy in TCRdb shows in-frame clones only, minus some. The sample shows around 70,000 clones, 86% of them seen only once. J gave up 0 bases and V 4 bases, and 4 bases lay outside the gene matches. This CDR3 is built from 15 residues. Per germline, CDR1 SGHTS and CDR2 YDEGEE. The receptor comes from a woman aged 25 to 39 in good health and CMV-seronegative. The V and J genes are TRBV5-8 and TRBJ1-5; TRBD1 agrees at 7 bases. Sequenced: PBMCs. For the CDR3, the DNA is TGTGCCAGCAGCACGGACAGGTTTAGCAATCAGCCCCAGCATTTT. Protein: CASSTDRFSNQPQHF.